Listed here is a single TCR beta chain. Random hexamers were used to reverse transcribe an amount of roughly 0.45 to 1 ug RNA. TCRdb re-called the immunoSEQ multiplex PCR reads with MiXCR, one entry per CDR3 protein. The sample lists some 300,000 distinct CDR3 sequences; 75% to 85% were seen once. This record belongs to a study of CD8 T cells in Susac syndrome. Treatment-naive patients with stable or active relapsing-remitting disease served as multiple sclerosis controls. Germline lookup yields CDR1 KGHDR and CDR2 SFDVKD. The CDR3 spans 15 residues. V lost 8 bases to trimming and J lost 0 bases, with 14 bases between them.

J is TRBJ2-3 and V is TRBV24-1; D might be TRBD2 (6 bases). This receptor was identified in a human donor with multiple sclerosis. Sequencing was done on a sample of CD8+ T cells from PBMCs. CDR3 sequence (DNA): TGTGCCACCACCTCAGATGCGGGAAGCACAGATACGCAGTATTTT. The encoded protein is CATTSDAGSTDTQYF.